This TCR beta chain originates from a study of T cell responses to AZD1222 COVID-19 vaccine. TCRdb's table, derived via immunoSEQ multiplex PCR, lists solely in-frame clones and lacks some. The sample lists about 140,000 clones; 88% were seen once. With 1 base removed from V and 5 bases from J, the gap between germline ends came to 11 bases. The germline CDR1 and CDR2 sequences are SEHNR and FQNEAQ (reference sequence). The CDR3 is made up of 14 amino acids. The chain is built from TRBV7-9 and TRBJ1-2, with a possible D match to TRBD1 (5 bases). This TCR was sampled from an adult in good health. The material was peripheral blood, obtained on day 0 of AZD1222 vaccination. The CDR3 bases are TGTGCCAGCAGCTTAGGGGGCAGCCCGTATGGCTACACCTTC. This translates into CASSLGGSPYGYTF.